This is a list of T cell receptor beta chains from one sample in a study of cytomegalovirus exposure and HLA in healthy donors. The table came from immunoSEQ multiplex PCR; TCRdb's copy has only in-frame clones and leaves some out. The table shows under 200,000 clones, with approximately 71% occurring only once. Sequenced sample: PBMCs. These receptors came from a woman younger than 30 in good health and CMV-seropositive. CDR3s include the opening cysteine and the closing phenylalanine or tryptophan. D genes are given only for firm matches. Not every row has a clone size; where given, it reads once, few, many or a size class.

d_call j_call clone_size v_call cdr3_aa cdr3_nt
TRBD2 TRBJ2-7 NA TRBV30 CAWIGRGLAASYEQYF TGTGCCTGGATCGGACGGGGACTAGCGGCCTCCTACGAGCAGTACTTC
NA TRBJ1-3 NA TRBV28 CASTVPVSGNTIYF TGTGCCAGCACCGTACCGGTATCTGGAAACACCATATATTTT
TRBD2 TRBJ2-7 NA TRBV7-2 CASSLVLRGGPEQYF TGTGCCAGCAGCTTAGTTCTGCGGGGGGGCCCCGAGCAGTACTTC
NA TRBJ2-1 NA TRBV2 CASSVKNEQFF TGTGCCAGCAGTGTTAAAAATGAGCAGTTCTTC
NA TRBJ2-1 NA TRBV15 CATSSRRANEQFF TGTGCCACCAGCAGCCGGAGGGCCAATGAGCAGTTCTTC
TRBD2 TRBJ2-2 NA TRBV6-5 CASSYLAANTGELFF TGTGCCAGCAGTTACCTAGCGGCGAACACCGGGGAGCTGTTTTTT
TRBD1 TRBJ2-1 few TRBV29-1 CSVSSGTGSYTEQFF TGCAGCGTTTCGTCCGGGACAGGTTCTTACACTGAGCAGTTCTTC
NA TRBJ2-3 NA TRBV7-7 CASSLLVADTQYF TGTGCTAGCAGCTTATTAGTGGCAGATACGCAGTATTTT
NA TRBJ2-7 NA TRBV19 CASSTSDYEQYF TGTGCCAGTAGTACAAGCGACTACGAGCAGTACTTC
TRBD1 TRBJ2-6 few TRBV2 CAGGQDRSGANVLTF TGTGCCGGGGGACAGGATCGCTCTGGGGCCAACGTCCTGACTTTC
NA TRBJ1-4 NA TRBV28 CASSLGLNEKLFF TGTGCCAGCAGTTTGGGGCTTAATGAAAAACTGTTTTTT
NA TRBJ1-5 NA TRBV18 CASSPRAGINQPQHF TGTGCCAGCTCACCCAGGGCGGGGATAAATCAGCCCCAGCATTTT
TRBD1 TRBJ2-1 NA TRBV7-2 CASISGTGDYNEQFF TGTGCCAGCATAAGCGGGACAGGGGACTACAATGAGCAGTTCTTC
TRBD2 TRBJ2-7 NA TRBV28 CASKLSGGRYEQYF TGTGCCAGCAAACTAAGCGGGGGGCGCTACGAGCAGTACTTC
TRBD1 TRBJ2-7 NA TRBV18 CASSEGQGLSSYEQYF TGTGCCAGCTCAGAAGGACAGGGGCTAAGCTCCTACGAGCAGTACTTC
NA TRBJ1-2 NA TRBV6-5 CASSSYEGGGYTF TGTGCCAGCAGCTCCTATGAGGGCGGCGGCTACACCTTC
NA TRBJ2-3 NA TRBV2 CASRDFVADTQYF TGTGCCAGCAGAGACTTCGTAGCAGATACGCAGTATTTT
NA TRBJ1-1 few TRBV6-5 CASMDRAGLNTEAFF TGTGCCAGCATGGATCGGGCGGGTTTGAACACTGAAGCTTTCTTT
NA TRBJ2-1 NA TRBV11-2 CASSLTNGLAGEQFF TGTGCCAGCAGCTTAACTAACGGACTTGCAGGTGAGCAGTTCTTC
TRBD1 TRBJ1-5 few TRBV28 CASSSLSQGASWQPQHF TGTGCCAGCAGTTCCCTTTCACAGGGGGCGAGTTGGCAGCCCCAGCATTTT
NA TRBJ1-5 once TRBV28 CASSLVRGNQPQHF TGTGCCAGCAGTTTGGTCAGGGGTAATCAGCCCCAGCATTTT
NA TRBJ1-1 NA TRBV7-2 CASSRGGTEAFF TGTGCCAGCAGCCGGGGGGGCACTGAAGCTTTCTTT
NA TRBJ1-3 NA TRBV27 CASSPHMSGSGNTIYF TGTGCCAGCAGTCCCCATATGAGTGGCTCTGGAAACACCATATATTTT
NA TRBJ1-1 NA TRBV6-6 CASSYGRNTEAFF TGTGCCAGCAGTTACGGGCGGAACACTGAAGCTTTCTTT
TRBD1 TRBJ2-1 NA TRBV27 CASYSGGAFNEQFF TGTGCCAGCTACTCAGGGGGAGCATTTAATGAGCAGTTCTTC
NA TRBJ1-1 NA TRBV5-1 CATGKVNTEAFF TGCGCCACCGGTAAAGTGAACACTGAAGCTTTCTTT
TRBD1 TRBJ2-7 few TRBV7-2 CASSPSTGKYEQYF TGTGCCAGCAGCCCCTCGACAGGGAAGTACGAGCAGTACTTC
TRBD1 TRBJ1-1 few TRBV18 CASSLTWDRVNTEAFF TGTGCCAGCTCACTAACGTGGGACAGGGTGAACACTGAAGCTTTCTTT
TRBD1 TRBJ1-2 NA TRBV15 CATSSGTGVVRGYTF TGTGCCACCAGCAGCGGGACAGGGGTTGTTCGTGGCTACACCTTC
TRBD2 TRBJ2-7 NA TRBV7-9 CASSPRLAGAYEQYF TGTGCCAGCAGCCCACGACTAGCGGGGGCCTACGAGCAGTACTTC
NA TRBJ1-5 NA TRBV18 CASSPANQPQHF TGTGCCAGCTCACCTGCGAATCAGCCCCAGCATTTT
TRBD1 TRBJ1-5 NA TRBV6-1 CASSEVPGQGGSNQPQHF TGTGCCAGCAGTGAAGTCCCGGGACAGGGAGGGAGCAATCAGCCCCAGCATTTT